There are many counts of the clone carrying this T cell receptor beta chain. CDR1 and CDR2 from the germline V gene are LGHDT and YNNKEL (reference sequence). The CDR3 totals 20 residues. V lost 0 bases and J 4 bases, leaving 28 bases between the germline ends. These data originate in a study of blood T cell repertoires in COVID-19. Study in general: Italy, Spain and the United States were the sources of the convalescent and acute COVID-19 samples. PBMCs, B-cell-depleted T cells, or T cells provided the cDNA or gDNA that made up the material.

As processed by the authors: For nucleated cells, counts were estimated from reference gene primer amplification. Sequencing was performed with immunoSEQ multiplex PCR; in TCRdb, only in-frame clones are kept and a portion is missing. V and J calls and clone size follow that table, whereas D and trimming were derived from the DNA. Among about 190,000 clones, around nine tenths were seen once, and the ten largest hold around 1.5%. The V gene is TRBV3-1 (or the pseudogene TRBV3-2), the J gene TRBJ2-7; D not certain. The material sequenced was peripheral blood. The clonotype comes from a man between 18 and 29 years old with active or convalescent COVID-19. CDR3 protein: CASSQETSQSSEHHWYEQYF. The CDR3 DNA reads TGTGCCAGCAGCCAAGAGACCTCACAGAGCTCGGAACACCACTGGTACGAGCAGTACTTC.